These T cell receptor beta chains were read from a single sample in a study of control samples from healthy donors and cancer patients. Assay used: immunoSEQ multiplex PCR; TCRdb lists only in-frame clones, some missing. In the table there are some 140,000 clones, just under 90% of which are singletons. Sequencing used PBMCs. The receptors originated from a man aged 50 to 59 with head and neck cancer. The CDR3 runs from the conserved cysteine through the conserved F or W. A D gene is named only where the DNA matches it firmly. The size of a clone is reported for some rows only, either as once, few or many, or as a class for expanded clones.

d_call j_call clone_size v_call cdr3_nt cdr3_aa
. TRBJ1-5 . TRBV27 TGTGCCAGCAGTTTAACCTCGAATGGCAATCAGCCCCAGCATTTT CASSLTSNGNQPQHF
TRBD1 TRBJ1-2 . TRBV28 TGTGCCAGCAGTTTGGTGCAGGGGGCGCTGGTCTATGGCTACACCTTC CASSLVQGALVYGYTF
TRBD2 TRBJ2-3 . TRBV7-2 TGTGCCAGCAGCTTAGGGACTAAGCGGGAGGATACGCAGTATTTT CASSLGTKREDTQYF
. TRBJ2-5 . TRBV18 TGTGCCAGCTCCCCGTCGAGAGGTCAAGAGACCCAGTACTTC CASSPSRGQETQYF
. TRBJ2-2 . TRBV5-1 TGCGCCAGCAGCTTGTTGGGCAACACCGGGGAGCTGTTTTTT CASSLLGNTGELFF
. TRBJ1-3 once TRBV7-8 TGTGCCAGCAGCTTAGCGGGCGGGACTGGAAACACCATATATTTT CASSLAGGTGNTIYF
TRBD1 TRBJ2-7 . TRBV28 TGTGCCAGCCGACGGACAGGGGAGGCCGAGCAGTACTTC CASRRTGEAEQYF
. TRBJ2-6 once TRBV5-1 TGCGCCCCTTTCGCCGGGGCTGGGGCCAACGTCCTGACTTTC CAPFAGAGANVLTF
TRBD1 TRBJ1-1 . TRBV19 TGTGCCAGTAGTACCTACGGGACAGGTCTAGTAGCTTTCTTT CASSTYGTGLVAFF
TRBD1 TRBJ1-2 . TRBV6-6 TGTGCCAGCAGTTACTCAAGACAGGGTGGCTATGGCTACACCTTC CASSYSRQGGYGYTF
TRBD2 TRBJ2-7 . TRBV20-1 TGCAGTGCTAGTACTAGCGGGGGGGCGATCTCCTACGAGCAGTACTTC CSASTSGGAISYEQYF
. TRBJ2-7 . TRBV19 TGTGCCAGTAGTATTTCGGGCGGGACCTACGAGCAGTACTTC CASSISGGTYEQYF
TRBD1 TRBJ1-5 . TRBV2 TGTGCCAGCAGGGGACAGGACAATCAGCCCCAGCATTTT CASRGQDNQPQHF
. TRBJ2-1 . TRBV7-2 TGTGCCAGCAGCTTAGTTCGCATATCCAATGAGCAGTTCTTC CASSLVRISNEQFF
. TRBJ2-5 once TRBV3-1/TRBV3-2 TGTGCCAGCAGTCCAGCCATGGGCAGTCCCGCGGGGACCCAGTACTTC CASSPAMGSPAGTQYF
TRBD2 TRBJ2-1 . TRBV19 TGTGCCAGTAGTTTAGCGGGGGGCTACAATGAGCAGTTCTTC CASSLAGGYNEQFF
TRBD2 TRBJ2-1 few TRBV29-1 TGCAGCGTGGGGAGGGGAAGCAATGAGCAGTTCTTC CSVGRGSNEQFF
. TRBJ1-2 few TRBV11-2 TGTGCCAGCAGCGCCGCGGGGGGGAACTATGGCTACACCTTC CASSAAGGNYGYTF